A selection of T cell receptor beta chains follows, all from one sample in a study of T-cell reconstitution after alpha-beta-depleted transplantation in children. TCRdb re-called the PCR reads through MiXCR, storing one row per CDR3 protein. The profile shows around 450,000 distinct CDR3 sequences, around 15% of them singletons. The material was PBMCs, mostly from graft donor cells, obtained 360 days after TCRalphabeta/CD19-depleted stem cell transplant. The source of these receptors is a boy in the first two years of life who had a stem cell transplant for Wiskott-Aldrich syndrome, so the T cells may come from the graft donor. Both conserved end residues are part of each CDR3. D genes are given only for firm matches. The size entry is marked missing in some rows and otherwise reads once, few, many or a size class.

.,TRBV10-1,TRBJ2-2,.,TGCGCCAGCAGTGAGTCAACTAGCCGACCCGGGGAGCTGTTTTTT,CASSESTSRPGELFF
TRBD1,TRBV4-3,TRBJ2-1,.,TGCGCCAGCAGCCAAGATCTGGGACAGGTGGGGAATGAGCAGTTCTTC,CASSQDLGQVGNEQFF
.,TRBV5-1,TRBJ2-2,.,TGCGCCAGCAGCTTGCTCAGGGACACCGGGGAGCTGTTTTTT,CASSLLRDTGELFF
.,TRBV5-1,TRBJ1-2,few,TGCGCCAGCAGCTTGGCCGTGGGGGACTATGGCTACACCTTC,CASSLAVGDYGYTF
.,TRBV6-5,TRBJ1-6,.,TGTGCCAGCAGTTACTCGGAGGGGCTTGCTCCCCTCCACTTT,CASSYSEGLAPLHF
.,TRBV5-1,TRBJ2-5,few,TGCGCCAGCCGGCAGGGGAACCAAGAGACCCAGTACTTC,CASRQGNQETQYF
.,TRBV7-2,TRBJ1-1,few,TGTGCCAGCAGCTTAGCGCCGTGGACTGAAGCTTTCTTT,CASSLAPWTEAFF
TRBD2,TRBV5-1,TRBJ2-5,.,TGCGCCAGCAGCTTTGACCGCTTAACTAGCGAGCAAGAGACCCAGTACTTC,CASSFDRLTSEQETQYF
.,TRBV6-1,TRBJ2-1,few,TGTGCCAGCAGCTTCCCCAGGACAAACAATGAGCAGTTCTTC,CASSFPRTNNEQFF
.,TRBV10-2,TRBJ1-2,.,TGCGCCAGCAGTGACAGGGTAATCTTCCACGGCTACACCTTC,CASSDRVIFHGYTF
.,TRBV4-1,TRBJ2-7,.,TGCGCCAGCAGCCAAGATATTAGTGGAACTACACTACACTACGAGCAGTACTTC,CASSQDISGTTLHYEQYF
.,TRBV13,TRBJ2-3,few,TGTGCCAGCAGCTTAGACGGCGGACCCACAGATACGCAGTATTTT,CASSLDGGPTDTQYF
.,TRBV24-1,TRBJ2-1,.,TGTGCCACCAGTGATTTCAGGGTCTCCTACAATGAGCAGTTCTTC,CATSDFRVSYNEQFF
.,TRBV11-2,TRBJ2-1,.,TGTGCCGTTTGGAGGGGCAATGAGCAGTTCTTC,CAVWRGNEQFF
TRBD1,TRBV5-1,TRBJ2-1,few,TGCGCCAGCAGCTTGGCAGGGACAGGGGTTGCCAATGAGCAGTTCTTC,CASSLAGTGVANEQFF
.,TRBV7-9,TRBJ2-4,.,TGTGCCAGCAGCTTAGCGTTCGGAGATCTAGCCAAAAACATTCAGTACTTC,CASSLAFGDLAKNIQYF
TRBD1,TRBV12-3/TRBV12-4,TRBJ1-2,.,TGTGCCAGCACCCGGACAGGGAAGGACTATGGCTACACCTTC,CASTRTGKDYGYTF
TRBD2,TRBV28,TRBJ2-5,.,TGTGCCAGCAGTTTGGCTAGCGGGGTGCGAACCCAGTACTTC,CASSLASGVRTQYF
.,TRBV4-3,TRBJ2-5,.,TGCGCCAGCAGGAGACCGGGGGTAGCGCAAGAGACCCAGTACTTC,CASRRPGVAQETQYF
.,TRBV6-2/TRBV6-3,TRBJ2-1,.,TGTGCCAGCAGTCAAGGACTACCGCAGTTCTTC,CASSQGLPQFF
.,TRBV2,TRBJ2-1,.,TGTGCCAGCAAACGGGCAGGTTGGGGCTACAATGAGCAGTTCTTC,CASKRAGWGYNEQFF
.,TRBV30,TRBJ2-1,.,TGTGCCTGGAGGGCGGGGAGCTCCTACAATGAGCAGTTCTTC,CAWRAGSSYNEQFF
.,TRBV12-3/TRBV12-4,TRBJ1-5,few,TGTGCCAGCAGTTTAGCGAGGAGGGCGGTGCACAATCAGCCCCAGCATTTT,CASSLARRAVHNQPQHF
.,TRBV20-1,TRBJ1-2,.,TGCAGTGCCCGGCAGGGGCCCCTTAACTATGGCTACACCTTC,CSARQGPLNYGYTF
.,TRBV7-9,TRBJ2-5,.,TGTGCCAGCAGCTTAGGAGGTAACGGAGAGACCCAGTACTTC,CASSLGGNGETQYF
.,TRBV14,TRBJ1-1,many,TGTGCCAGCAGCCAAGTCCGACCCAGCCATGAAGCTTTCTTT,CASSQVRPSHEAFF
.,TRBV20-1,TRBJ2-3,.,TGCAGTGCTAGTAAGGGGGACCCATCCACAGATACGCAGTATTTT,CSASKGDPSTDTQYF
TRBD1,TRBV6-2/TRBV6-3,TRBJ2-2,few,TGTGCCAGCAGGAGAAACAGGGGTGGGGAGCTGTTTTTT,CASRRNRGGELFF
.,TRBV6-2/TRBV6-3,TRBJ2-7,.,TGTGCCAGCAGCAGTTACTTTGGGGGGCAGTACGAGCAGTACTTC,CASSSYFGGQYEQYF
.,TRBV5-5,TRBJ2-7,few,TGTGCCAGCAGCTTGGGAGGTACGCGTGGGGGCGAGCAGTACTTC,CASSLGGTRGGEQYF
.,TRBV10-3,TRBJ1-6,.,TGTGCCATCAGGGCAAAGACAAGCTCCTATAATTCACCCCTCCACTTT,CAIRAKTSSYNSPLHF
.,TRBV7-8,TRBJ2-3,.,TGTGCCAGCAGCCGACCCAAAGCGCGGAGCAATTTTGGGGATACGCAGTATTTT,CASSRPKARSNFGDTQYF
.,TRBV6-5,TRBJ2-5,.,TGTGCCAGCAGTTACTCTGGGGGGCTGGAGACCCAGTACTTC,CASSYSGGLETQYF
.,TRBV5-1,TRBJ1-6,.,TGCGCCAGCAGCCACGGACAGCTCTCCTATAATTCACCCCTCCACTTT,CASSHGQLSYNSPLHF
TRBD2,TRBV24-1,TRBJ2-1,.,TGTGCCACCTCCCGAGGACTAGCGGGACACAATGAGCAGTTCTTC,CATSRGLAGHNEQFF
.,TRBV20-1,TRBJ2-2,few,TGCAGTGCTAGAGTGTCCTCCGTTAACGGGGAGCTGTTTTTT,CSARVSSVNGELFF
.,TRBV7-2,TRBJ2-4,.,TGTGCCAGCAGCTTAGTTTCAGGCGGGGACAAAAACATTCAGTACTTC,CASSLVSGGDKNIQYF
.,TRBV28,TRBJ2-7,many,TGTGCCAGCAGCGGGGCCTACGAGCAGTACTTC,CASSGAYEQYF
.,TRBV6-5,TRBJ1-2,few,TGTGCCAGCAGTCAGGGGCGGATCCGGAGCAGCTACACCTTC,CASSQGRIRSSYTF
TRBD2,TRBV7-2,TRBJ2-1,.,TGTGCCAGCAGCCCCACTAGCGGGGTTTGGTACAATGAGCAGTTCTTC,CASSPTSGVWYNEQFF
.,TRBV12-3/TRBV12-4,TRBJ2-2,.,TGTGCCAGCAGTAAAACAGGGCCCGGGGAGCCGTTTTTT,CASSKTGPGEPFF
.,TRBV7-9,TRBJ2-2,many,TGTGCCAGCATTAAGTGGAGCAGGGACACCGGGGAGCTGTTTTTT,CASIKWSRDTGELFF
TRBD1,TRBV24-1,TRBJ2-1,.,TGTGCCACCAGTGACTCAGGGGGAAGCAATGAGCAGTTCTTC,CATSDSGGSNEQFF
.,TRBV21-1,TRBJ1-4,few,TGTGCCAGCAGCAAACCCACATCGTTAGCAACTAATGAAAAACTGTTTTTT,CASSKPTSLATNEKLFF
.,TRBV10-3,TRBJ2-5,.,TGTGCCATCAGTGAGCCCCTGACAGGTCGAGAAGAGACCCAGTACTTC,CAISEPLTGREETQYF
.,TRBV4-2,TRBJ2-3,.,TGTGCCAGCAGCCACACGGGGGACACAGATACGCAGTATTTT,CASSHTGDTDTQYF
.,TRBV10-3,TRBJ1-5,many,TGTGCCATCAGTGGGGGGGCTAATCAGCCCCAGCATTTT,CAISGGANQPQHF
.,TRBV12-3/TRBV12-4,TRBJ1-2,few,TGTGCCAGCAGTTCGGCAACTCGAGATCACTATGGCTACACCTTC,CASSSATRDHYGYTF
.,TRBV12-3/TRBV12-4,TRBJ1-2,.,TGTGCCAGCAGAAGGACAAGGGAACCCTCTAACTATGGCTACACCTTC,CASRRTREPSNYGYTF
TRBD1,TRBV5-1,TRBJ2-5,.,TGCGCCAGCAGCTTGTCCCGGACAGGCTTGGAGACCCAGTACTTC,CASSLSRTGLETQYF
.,TRBV12-3/TRBV12-4,TRBJ2-7,.,TGTGCCAGCAGTTTTAGCCAAAAAGCCTACGAGCAGTACTTC,CASSFSQKAYEQYF
TRBD2,TRBV24-1,TRBJ2-5,few,TGTGCCACCAAAGTGAAGGGACTAGCCGTAATCCAAGAGACCCAGTACTTC,CATKVKGLAVIQETQYF
TRBD2,TRBV27,TRBJ2-3,.,TGTGCCAGCAATACCCTAGCGGACTACACAGATACGCAGTATTTT,CASNTLADYTDTQYF
.,TRBV25-1,TRBJ2-7,.,TGTGCCAGCAGTGAGCGTGAAGGTTTTTCCTACGAGCAGTACTTC,CASSEREGFSYEQYF
TRBD2,TRBV9,TRBJ2-1,.,TGTGCCAGCAGCGTAGTAGCGGGAGGAGTGAATGAGCAGTTCTTC,CASSVVAGGVNEQFF